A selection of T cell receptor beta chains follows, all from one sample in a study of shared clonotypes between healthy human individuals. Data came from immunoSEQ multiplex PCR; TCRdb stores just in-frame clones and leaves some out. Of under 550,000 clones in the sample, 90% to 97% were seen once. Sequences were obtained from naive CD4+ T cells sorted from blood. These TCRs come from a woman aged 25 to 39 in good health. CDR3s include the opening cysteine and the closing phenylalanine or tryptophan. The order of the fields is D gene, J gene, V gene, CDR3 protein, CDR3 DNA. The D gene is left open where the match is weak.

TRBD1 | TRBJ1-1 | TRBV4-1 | CASSQWGTGEAFF | TGCGCCAGCAGCCAATGGGGAACAGGGGAGGCTTTCTTT
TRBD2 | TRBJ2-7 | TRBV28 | CASSSPSGRRHEQYF | TGTGCCAGCAGTTCCCCTAGCGGAAGGAGGCACGAGCAGTACTTC
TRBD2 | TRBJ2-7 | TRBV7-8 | CASSRLPGGTSGTYEQYF | TGTGCCAGCAGCCGCCTTCCAGGGGGCACTAGCGGGACCTACGAGCAGTACTTC
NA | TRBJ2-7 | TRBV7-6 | CASSRGRAYEQYF | TGTGCCAGCAGCCGGGGACGAGCCTACGAGCAGTACTTC
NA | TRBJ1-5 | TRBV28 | CASSFTGHGDSNQPQHF | TGTGCCAGCAGTTTCACAGGGCACGGGGATAGCAATCAGCCCCAGCATTTT
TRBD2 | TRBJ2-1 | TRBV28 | CASSLTGLAYEQFF | TGTGCCAGCAGTCTAACGGGACTAGCATACGAGCAGTTCTTC
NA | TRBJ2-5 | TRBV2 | CASRSQETQYF | TGTGCCAGCAGATCCCAAGAGACCCAGTACTTC
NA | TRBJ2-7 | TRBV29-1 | CSVLLPKSSYEQYF | TGCAGCGTTCTTTTGCCGAAAAGCTCCTACGAGCAGTACTTC
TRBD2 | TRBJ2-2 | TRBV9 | CASSVEAGLAGVGNTGELFF | TGTGCCAGCAGCGTGGAGGCGGGACTAGCGGGAGTTGGGAACACCGGGGAGCTGTTTTTT
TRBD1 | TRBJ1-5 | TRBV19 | CASSIETGGSSQPQHF | TGTGCCAGTAGTATAGAGACAGGGGGCTCATCGCAGCCCCAGCATTTT
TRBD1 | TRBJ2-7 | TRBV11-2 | CASSLSPGTGDPYEQYF | TGTGCCAGCAGCTTATCCCCCGGGACAGGGGACCCCTACGAGCAGTACTTC
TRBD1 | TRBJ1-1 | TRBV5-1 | CASSRTGPMNTEAFF | TGCGCCAGCAGCAGGACAGGGCCCATGAACACTGAAGCTTTCTTT
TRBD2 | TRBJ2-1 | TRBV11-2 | CATTLGGLAGGYNEQFF | TGTGCCACCACGTTGGGGGGACTAGCGGGAGGATACAATGAGCAGTTCTTC
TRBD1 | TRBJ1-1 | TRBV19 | CASSLIGQGTTEAFF | TGTGCCAGTAGTCTCATAGGACAGGGGACCACTGAAGCTTTCTTT
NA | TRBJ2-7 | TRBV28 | CASSIILQGVRTYEQYF | TGTGCCAGCAGTATCATCCTCCAGGGCGTTAGGACCTACGAGCAGTACTTC
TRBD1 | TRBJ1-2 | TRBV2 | CASSRQGGSHGYTF | TGTGCCAGCAGTCGACAGGGGGGTTCCCATGGCTACACCTTC
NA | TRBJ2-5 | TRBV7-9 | CASSLVSRGGETQYF | TGTGCCAGCAGCTTAGTGTCCCGGGGTGGGGAGACCCAGTACTTC
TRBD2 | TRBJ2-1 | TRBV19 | CASSSGSTSYNEQFF | TGTGCCAGTAGCAGCGGGAGTACGTCCTACAATGAGCAGTTCTTC
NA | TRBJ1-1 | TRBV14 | CASSPLAFPPPNTEAFF | TGTGCCAGCAGCCCTTTGGCTTTTCCCCCCCCGAACACTGAAGCTTTCTTT
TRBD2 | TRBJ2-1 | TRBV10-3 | CAIAKTSGRPGSYNEQFF | TGTGCCATCGCGAAGACTAGCGGGAGGCCCGGTTCCTACAATGAGCAGTTCTTC
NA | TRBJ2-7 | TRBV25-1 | CASSDSGSRQEQYF | TGTGCCAGCAGTGACTCAGGGTCCCGCCAGGAGCAGTACTTC
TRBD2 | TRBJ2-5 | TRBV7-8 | CASSSAPSGQETQYF | TGTGCCAGCAGCTCCGCGCCTAGCGGACAAGAGACCCAGTACTTC
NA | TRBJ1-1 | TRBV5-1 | CASSRNRDTEAFF | TGCGCCAGCAGCCGCAATCGTGACACTGAAGCTTTCTTT
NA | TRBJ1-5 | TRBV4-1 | CASSHPGTSPSNQPQHF | TGCGCCAGCAGCCACCCCGGGACATCCCCTTCCAATCAGCCCCAGCATTTT